This T cell receptor beta chain was sequenced in a study of blood T cells in healthy people across ages. On the study more broadly: The template switching approach captured approximately one barcoded beta molecule for every two T cells. Overall study results and limits: TCR beta diversity was tightly associated with the proportion of naive T cells. The study could not conclusively compare naive and antigen-experienced cells, given its unsorted PBMCs.

Using a J-beta primer mix together with a sample-barcoded 5' primer, a second PCR was run for about 6 to 11 cycles. MiXCR, applied by TCRdb to the 5' RACE reads, yields one record per CDR3 protein. The sample comprises hundreds of thousands of distinct CDR3 sequences, around 48% of which are singletons, and 10% to 15% rests with the top ten. The J segment lost 14 bases and the V segment lost 0 bases, leaving 10 bases of the junction unmatched. Germline CDR1 SGHAT, CDR2 FQDESV (reference sequence). The CDR3 is 14 amino acids. Total RNA extraction produced at least 6 micrograms (per sample) for the study. This clonotype was picked up many times. Its target is not known.

Sequences were obtained from blood. The source is a young man in good health. This chain joins TRBV11-1 and TRBJ2-1, with TRBD1 matching over 7 bases. Here the CDR3 reads CASSLAPGTTGEFF. CDR3 bases: TGTGCCAGCAGCTTAGCGCCCGGGACAACAGGGGAGTTCTTC.